This T cell receptor (beta chain) appears in the sequencing data of a study of T cell changes during pregnancy in multiple sclerosis. Data came from immunoSEQ multiplex PCR; TCRdb stores just in-frame clones and leaves some out. Found here are some 110,000 clones, about 90% of them singletons; the top ten hold 1.5% to 1.7%. Losses at the gene ends were 4 bases for V and 5 bases for J; bases not matched to a gene: 6. The germline V gene encodes CDR1 SGHDN and CDR2 FVKESK. CDR3 length equals 15 residues. The genes are TRBV14 and TRBJ2-1; 9 bases map to TRBD1. The sample was peripheral blood, taken in the third trimester of pregnancy. The receptor was isolated from a female donor with multiple sclerosis, enrolled in a pregnancy study. CDR3 DNA: TGTGCCAGCAGCCCCGGGACAGGGCCCCACAATGAGCAGTTCTTC. It translates to CASSPGTGPHNEQFF. Combining the CDR3 with reference TRBV14 and TRBJ2-1 gives the whole variable domain EAGVTQFPSHSVIEKGQTVTLRCDPISGHDNLYWYRRVMGKEIKFLLHFVKESKQDESGMPNNRFLAERTGGTYSTLKVQPAELEDSGVYFCASSPGTGPHNEQFFGPGTRLTVL.